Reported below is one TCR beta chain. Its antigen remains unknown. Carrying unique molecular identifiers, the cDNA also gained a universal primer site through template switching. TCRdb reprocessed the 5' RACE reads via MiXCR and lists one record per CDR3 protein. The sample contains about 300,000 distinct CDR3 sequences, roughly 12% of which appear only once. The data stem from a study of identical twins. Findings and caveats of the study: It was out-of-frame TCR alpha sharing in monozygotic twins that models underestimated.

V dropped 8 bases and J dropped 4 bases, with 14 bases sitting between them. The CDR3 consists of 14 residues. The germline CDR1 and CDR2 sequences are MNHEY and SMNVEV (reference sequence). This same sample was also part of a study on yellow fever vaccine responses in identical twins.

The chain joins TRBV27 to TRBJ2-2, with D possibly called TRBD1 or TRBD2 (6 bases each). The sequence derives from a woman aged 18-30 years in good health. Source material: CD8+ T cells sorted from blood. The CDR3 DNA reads TGTGCCAGCGGGGGGAACAGGGCCACCGGGGAGCTGTTTTTT. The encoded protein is CASGGNRATGELFF.